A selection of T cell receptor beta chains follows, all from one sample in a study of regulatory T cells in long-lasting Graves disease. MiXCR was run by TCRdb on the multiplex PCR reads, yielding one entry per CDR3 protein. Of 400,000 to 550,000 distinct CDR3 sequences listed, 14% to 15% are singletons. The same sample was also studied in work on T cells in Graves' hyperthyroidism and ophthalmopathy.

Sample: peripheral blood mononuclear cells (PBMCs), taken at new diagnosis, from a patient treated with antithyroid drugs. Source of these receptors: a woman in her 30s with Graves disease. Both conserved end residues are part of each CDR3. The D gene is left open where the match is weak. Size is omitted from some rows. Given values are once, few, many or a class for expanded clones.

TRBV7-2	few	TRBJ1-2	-	TGTGCCAGCAGCTTAGATGGTTTAGGGTATGGCTACACCTTC	CASSLDGLGYGYTF
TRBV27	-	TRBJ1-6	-	TGTGCCAGCAGGGAGGAGGATTATTCACCCCTCCACTTT	CASREEDYSPLHF
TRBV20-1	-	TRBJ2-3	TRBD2	TGCAGTGTTGAGGCCGAGGTAGCGGGAGACACAGATACGCAGTATTTT	CSVEAEVAGDTDTQYF
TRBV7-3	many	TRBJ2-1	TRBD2	TGTGCCAGCAGCTACACTAGCGCCGTCTCCTACAATGAGCAGTTCTTC	CASSYTSAVSYNEQFF
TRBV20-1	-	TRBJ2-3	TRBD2	TGCAGTGCCCCGACTAGCGGGAGGAAAAGCACAGATACGCAGTATTTT	CSAPTSGRKSTDTQYF
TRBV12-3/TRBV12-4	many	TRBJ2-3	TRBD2	TGTGCCAGCACCGACGAACTAGCGGGAGAGACAGATACGCAGTATTTT	CASTDELAGETDTQYF
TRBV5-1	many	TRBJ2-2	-	TGCGCCAGCGGATCGGACGTGGCCGGGGAGCTGTTTTTT	CASGSDVAGELFF
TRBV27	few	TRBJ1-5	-	TGTGCCAGCAGTTTATCACGAGGTTTCGGGAATCAGCCCCAGCATTTT	CASSLSRGFGNQPQHF
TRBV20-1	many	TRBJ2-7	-	TGCAGTGCTAGAGATGGAGTAGACGAGCAGTACTTC	CSARDGVDEQYF
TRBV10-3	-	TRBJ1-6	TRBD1	TGTGCCATCAGCCGGGACAGGGAAAGTTCACCCCTCCACTTT	CAISRDRESSPLHF
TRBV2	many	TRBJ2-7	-	TGTGCCAGCAGTACTAGCAGCTCCTCCTACGAGCAGTACTTC	CASSTSSSSYEQYF
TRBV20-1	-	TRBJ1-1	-	TGCGGGGGGGGGGGGAAGGCCTGGTATAACACTGAAGCTTTCTTT	CGGGGKAWYNTEAFF
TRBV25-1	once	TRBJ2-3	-	TGTGCCAGCAGTGAAATGGTTAGGGCCGGGCCAAGCACAGATACGCAGTATTTT	CASSEMVRAGPSTDTQYF
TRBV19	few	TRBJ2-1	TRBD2	TGTGCCAGTAGTAGGGGACTAGCGGGAGTCCCGCGAGGCTACAATGAGCAGTTCTTC	CASSRGLAGVPRGYNEQFF
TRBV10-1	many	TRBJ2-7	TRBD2	TGCGCCAGCAGTGAATTAGCGGGAGCCACCTACGAGCAGTACTTC	CASSELAGATYEQYF
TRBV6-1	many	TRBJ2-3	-	TGTGCCAGCAGTGCCGACGAGGCTACTAGCAGCCGCACAGATACGCAGTATTTT	CASSADEATSSRTDTQYF
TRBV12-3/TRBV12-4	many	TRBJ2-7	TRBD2	TGTGCCAGCAGTTTGACTAGCGGCTACGAGCAGTACTTC	CASSLTSGYEQYF
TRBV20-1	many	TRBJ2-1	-	TGCAGTGCTAGATTAAAGGTCTGGCGGACATCAGGCAATGAGCAGTTCTTC	CSARLKVWRTSGNEQFF
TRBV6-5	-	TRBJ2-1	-	TGTGCCAGCAGTTACGGAGGGAATTGGAACAATGAGCAGTTCTTC	CASSYGGNWNNEQFF
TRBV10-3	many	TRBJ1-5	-	TGTGCCATCAGAGCTACCGAAGATAGCAATCAGCCCCAGCATTTT	CAIRATEDSNQPQHF
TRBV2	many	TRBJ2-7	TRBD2	TGTGCCAGCACCCCGGCCCCGAGGACTAGCGACGAGCAGTACTTC	CASTPAPRTSDEQYF
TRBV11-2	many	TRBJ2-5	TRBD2	TGTGCCAGCAGCCCGTCGGTCACTAGCGGCAACCAAGAGACCCAGTACTTC	CASSPSVTSGNQETQYF
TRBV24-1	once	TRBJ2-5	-	TGTGCCACCAGTGATTTCAGTAGGGGGGGGGAGACCCAGTACTTC	CATSDFSRGGETQYF
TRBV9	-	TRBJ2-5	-	TGTGCCAGCAGCGTAGCTGCATCAGGGCGAGAGACCCAGTACTTC	CASSVAASGRETQYF
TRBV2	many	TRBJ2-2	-	TGTGCCAGCAGGGTAGACCTAGCGTCCGGGGAGCTGTTTTTT	CASRVDLASGELFF
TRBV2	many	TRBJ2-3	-	TGTGCCAGCGAGGACGGAGGGACAGATACGCAGTATTTT	CASEDGGTDTQYF